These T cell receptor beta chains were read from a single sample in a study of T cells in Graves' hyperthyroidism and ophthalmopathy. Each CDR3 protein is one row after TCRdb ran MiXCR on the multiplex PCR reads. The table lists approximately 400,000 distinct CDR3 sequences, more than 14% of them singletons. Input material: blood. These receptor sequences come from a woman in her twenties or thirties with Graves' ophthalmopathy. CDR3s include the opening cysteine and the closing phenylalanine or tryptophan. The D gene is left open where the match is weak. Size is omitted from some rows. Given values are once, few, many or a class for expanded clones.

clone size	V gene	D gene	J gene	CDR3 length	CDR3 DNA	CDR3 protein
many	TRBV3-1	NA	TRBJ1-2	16	TGTGCCAGCAGCCAAGACCACAGGGTGTCTCTGTATGGCTACACCTTC	CASSQDHRVSLYGYTF
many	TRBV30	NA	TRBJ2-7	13	TGTGCCTGGAGTTCAGGGATCAACTACGAGCAGTACTTC	CAWSSGINYEQYF
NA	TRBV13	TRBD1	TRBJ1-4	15	TGTGCCAGCAGCCCCGGACAGGGATTTAATGAAAAACTGTTTTTT	CASSPGQGFNEKLFF
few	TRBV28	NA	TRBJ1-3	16	TGTGCCAGCAGTTTCATCCTCAGGGGAAGTGGAAACACCATATATTTT	CASSFILRGSGNTIYF
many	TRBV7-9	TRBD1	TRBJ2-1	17	TGTGCCAGCAGCTTAGTTTTAGGGACAGGGAGGAACAATGAGCAGTTCTTC	CASSLVLGTGRNNEQFF
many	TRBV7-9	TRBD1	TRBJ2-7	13	TGTGCCACGGTGGGCCAGGGGGTATACGAGCAGTACTTC	CATVGQGVYEQYF
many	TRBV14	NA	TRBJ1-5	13	TGTGCCAGCAGCCAAGGTGTTAATCAGCCCCAGCATTTT	CASSQGVNQPQHF
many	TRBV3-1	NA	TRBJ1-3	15	TGTGCCAGCAGCCTCCAGGGGATATCTGGAAACACCATATATTTT	CASSLQGISGNTIYF
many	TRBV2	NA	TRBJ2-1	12	TGTGCCAGCAGTGGCTCCTACAATGAGCAGTTCTTC	CASSGSYNEQFF
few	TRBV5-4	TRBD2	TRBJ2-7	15	TGTGCCAGCAGCCGAGGTAGCGGGACTCCCTACGAGCAGTACTTC	CASSRGSGTPYEQYF
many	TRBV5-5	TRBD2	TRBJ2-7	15	TGTGCCAGCAGCTTGCTGGGGGGGAGAGTGGGTGAGCAGTACTTC	CASSLLGGRVGEQYF
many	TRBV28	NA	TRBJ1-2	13	TGTGCCAGCCGGCGGGGGGCGGACTATGGCTACACCTTC	CASRRGADYGYTF
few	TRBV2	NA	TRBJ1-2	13	TGTGCCAGAAGGAAGGACGGGGGGTATGGCTACACCTTC	CARRKDGGYGYTF
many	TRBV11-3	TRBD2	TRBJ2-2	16	TGTGCCAGCAGCTTAGTCCGGGGGGGCCGTACCGGGGAGCTGTTTTTT	CASSLVRGGRTGELFF
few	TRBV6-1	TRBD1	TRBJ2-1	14	TGTGCCAGCAGGCGGGACAGGGGTGGCGATGAGCAGTTCTTC	CASRRDRGGDEQFF
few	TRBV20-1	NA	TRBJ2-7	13	TGCAGTGCTAGGCGGGCCGAGCCCTACGAGCAGTACTTC	CSARRAEPYEQYF
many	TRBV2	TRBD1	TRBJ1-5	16	TGTGCCAGCAGCCGGAAGGCAGGGGGAAGCAATCAGCCCCAGCATTTT	CASSRKAGGSNQPQHF
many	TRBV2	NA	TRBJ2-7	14	TGTGCCAGCAGTGAACCAAGACACCTCTACGAGCAGTACTTC	CASSEPRHLYEQYF
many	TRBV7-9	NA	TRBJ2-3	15	TGTGCCAGCAGCCGTATAAAGCAAAAGGCAGATACGCAGTATTTT	CASSRIKQKADTQYF
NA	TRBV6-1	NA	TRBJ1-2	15	TGTGCCAGCAGTGAAGCAAATAGGATTAACTATGGCTACACCTTC	CASSEANRINYGYTF
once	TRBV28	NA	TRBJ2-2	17	TGTGCCAGCAGTGCGATAATAAGGACCTTTGTTTCCGGGGAGCTGTTTTTT	CASSAIIRTFVSGELFF
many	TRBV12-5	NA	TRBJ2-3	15	TGTGCTAGTGGTTCCAGGGGATGGAGAGGAGATACGCAGTATTTT	CASGSRGWRGDTQYF
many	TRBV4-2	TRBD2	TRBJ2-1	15	TGTGCCAGCAGCCCGACTAGCGGGGGGGCCAATGAGCAGTTCTTC	CASSPTSGGANEQFF
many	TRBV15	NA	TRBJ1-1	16	TGTGCCACCAGCAGAGGATTTGGCAGGGGTATCACTGAAGCTTTCTTT	CATSRGFGRGITEAFF
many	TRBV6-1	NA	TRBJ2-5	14	TGTGCCAGCAGCCCCAGTGGGGTGCGGGAGACCCAGTACTTC	CASSPSGVRETQYF
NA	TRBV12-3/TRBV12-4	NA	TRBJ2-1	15	TGTGCCAGCAGTTTAATCCTCTACGGCCACAATGAGCAGTTCTTC	CASSLILYGHNEQFF
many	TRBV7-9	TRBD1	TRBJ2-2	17	TGTGCCAGCAGCTTCTACAGGGGGCTAGCGAACACCGGGGAGCTGTTTTTT	CASSFYRGLANTGELFF
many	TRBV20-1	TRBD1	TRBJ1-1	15	TGCAGTGCTTCCGGGACAGCACAGATGAACACTGAAGCTTTCTTT	CSASGTAQMNTEAFF
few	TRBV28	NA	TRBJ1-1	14	TGTGCCAGCAGTTTTGCTTTGATGAACACTGAAGCTTTCTTT	CASSFALMNTEAFF
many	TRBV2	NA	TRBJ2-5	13	TGTGCCAGCAGTGAATATGTCCAAGAGACCCAGTACTTC	CASSEYVQETQYF
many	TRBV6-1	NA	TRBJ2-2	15	TGTGCCAGCAACATACTAACAGGGAACACCGGGGAGCTGTTTTTT	CASNILTGNTGELFF
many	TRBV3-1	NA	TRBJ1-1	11	TGTGCCAGCAAGGGGAACACTGAAGCTTTCTTT	CASKGNTEAFF
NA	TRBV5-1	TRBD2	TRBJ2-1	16	TGCGCCAGCAGCCTTCCTCTAGCGGGGGGTGACAATGAGCAGTTCTTC	CASSLPLAGGDNEQFF
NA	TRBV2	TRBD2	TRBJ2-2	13	TGTGCCAGCAGCGGACTAGTAAGCGGGGAGCTGTTTTTT	CASSGLVSGELFF
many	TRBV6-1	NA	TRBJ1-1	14	TGTGCCAGCAGTGACCAGGACAGCCCCCTTCTGGCTTTCTTT	CASSDQDSPLLAFF
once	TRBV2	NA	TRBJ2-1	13	TGCGCCAGCCTGTGGTGTAGGGACAATGAGCAGTTCTTC	CASLWCRDNEQFF
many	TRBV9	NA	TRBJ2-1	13	TGTGCCAGCAGCGTAGGAACAGGGAATGAGCAGTTCTTC	CASSVGTGNEQFF
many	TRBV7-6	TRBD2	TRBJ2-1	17	TGTGCCAGCAGCGGCCGACTAGCGGGGGGTAACTACAATGAGCAGTTCTTC	CASSGRLAGGNYNEQFF
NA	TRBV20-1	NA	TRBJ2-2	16	TGCAGTGCTAGAGATAGAGTGGGTCATAACACCGGGGAGCTGTTTTTT	CSARDRVGHNTGELFF
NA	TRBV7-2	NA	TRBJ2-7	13	TGTGCCAGCAGCCCCACTATCCCCTACGAGCAGTACTTC	CASSPTIPYEQYF
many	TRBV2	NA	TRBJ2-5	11	TGTGCCAGCAGTTATATGGAGACCCAGTACTTC	CASSYMETQYF
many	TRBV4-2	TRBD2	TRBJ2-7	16	TGTGCCAGCAGCCAATCTCCCGCGGGGGGGTCCTACGAGCAGTACTTC	CASSQSPAGGSYEQYF
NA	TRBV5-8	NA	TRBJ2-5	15	TGTGCCAGCAGCTTTATCGCTAGTGGCGAAGAGACCCAGTACTTC	CASSFIASGEETQYF
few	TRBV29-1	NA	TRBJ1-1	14	TGCAGCGTTGGGACACAGGGACTTGAGACTGAAGCTCTCTTT	CSVGTQGLETEALF
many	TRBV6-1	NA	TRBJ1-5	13	TGTGCCAGCAGTGAAGCAGGGGATCAGCCCCAGCATTTT	CASSEAGDQPQHF
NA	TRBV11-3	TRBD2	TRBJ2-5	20	TGTGCCAGCAGCTTAGAGCCCACTTTCCAGCGGGAAAATTACCAAGAGACCCAGTACTTC	CASSLEPTFQRENYQETQYF
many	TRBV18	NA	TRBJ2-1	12	TGTGCCAGCTCACCCGGGGACAATGAGCAGTTCTTC	CASSPGDNEQFF
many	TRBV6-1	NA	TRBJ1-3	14	TGTGCCAGCACCAATGCAGGGTCTGGAAACACCATATATTTT	CASTNAGSGNTIYF
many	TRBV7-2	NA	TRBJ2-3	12	TGTGCCAGCAGACTAGTTTCAGATACGCAGTATTTT	CASRLVSDTQYF
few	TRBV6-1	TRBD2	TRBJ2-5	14	TGTGCCAGCAGGGTTTCGCGGGAGTCGGGGACCCAGTACTTC	CASRVSRESGTQYF
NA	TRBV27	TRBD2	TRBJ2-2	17	TGTGCCAGCAGTAAGGGTAGCGGGGGGTCGAACACCGGGGAGCTGTTTTTT	CASSKGSGGSNTGELFF
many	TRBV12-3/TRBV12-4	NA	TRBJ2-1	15	TGTGCCAGCAGTTTTGGGGGTTCCTCCTACAATGAGCAGTTCTTC	CASSFGGSSYNEQFF
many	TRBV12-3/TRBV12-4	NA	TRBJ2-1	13	TGTGCCAGCTGGGACCTCCTGTACAATGAGCAGTTCTTC	CASWDLLYNEQFF
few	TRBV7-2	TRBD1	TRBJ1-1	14	TGTGCCAGCAGCCGAACCGGGACAGGGTCGTCAGCTTTCTTT	CASSRTGTGSSAFF
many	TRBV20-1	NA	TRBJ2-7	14	TGCAGTGCTTCCAGACAGGATCGTTCCTACGAGCAGTACTTC	CSASRQDRSYEQYF